Given below is one T cell receptor beta chain in context. V lost 2 bases and J lost 2; bases outside the gene matches: 9. Germline-derived CDR1 and CDR2 are MNHEY and SVGEGT. CDR3 size: 16 residues. This sample is part of a study of blood T cell repertoires in COVID-19. Study summary: Sources were T cells, B-cell-depleted T cells, or PBMCs; the material itself was cDNA or gDNA.

Using immunoSEQ multiplex PCR, the repertoire was profiled, and TCRdb retains in-frame clones only, with some absent. The sample lists approximately 300,000 clones, about nine tenths occurring once. Sequences were obtained from peripheral blood. The V call is TRBV6-2 or TRBV6-3, the J call TRBJ2-7; TRBD1 agrees at 7 bases. This TCR derives from a woman aged 45-60 years who had recovered from COVID-19. The CDR3 DNA reads TGTGCCAGCAGTTACAAGGGGACAGCCCAAACCTACGAGCAGTACTTC. Amino acids: CASSYKGTAQTYEQYF.